This T cell receptor (beta chain) was documented in a study of regulatory T cells in long-lasting Graves disease. Overall study findings and caveats: Among the persistent patients, 2,741 public clonotypes were shared, more than the 950 to 1,000 shared among new patients.

The germline gives CDR1 SEHNR, CDR2 FQNEAQ (reference sequence). Trimming cost V 1 base and J 6 bases; bases outside gene matches: 11. This CDR3 has 16 residues. Regarding time point: newly diagnosed GD, antithyroid drugs for less than 3 months. The TCR library was prepared using RNA isolated from PBMCs. This clonotype was found many times. The antigen remains unidentified. TCR beta libraries were built with iRepertoire HTBI primers and Arm-PCR of CDR3 regions. In the authors' methods: Identification of gene segments yielded some 62 TRBV and about 15 TRBJ across samples. MiXCR, applied by TCRdb to the multiplex PCR reads, yields one record per CDR3 protein. The V and J calls were determined by TCRdb, not by the authors. The sample carries 350,000 to 550,000 distinct CDR3 sequences, approximately 16% recorded once. The same specimen was also included in a second study, on T cells in Graves' hyperthyroidism and ophthalmopathy. That report notes: A set of HTBI primers served as the primers for a first-round RT-PCR of the TCR CDR3. The model identified upcoming ophthalmopathy a median approximately six months ahead of onset.

This clonotype was sampled from a woman younger than 35 with Graves disease. Here the sequenced sample was peripheral blood mononuclear cells (PBMCs), taken at new diagnosis, from a patient treated with antithyroid drugs. This chain uses TRBV7-9 with TRBJ2-7; 8 nucleotides line up with TRBD2. The CDR3 DNA sequence: TGTGCCAGCAGCTTAGGGTCGGGACTAGGAAAGGGCGAGCAGTACTTC. This codes for CASSLGSGLGKGEQYF. Combining the CDR3 with reference TRBV7-9 and TRBJ2-7 gives the whole variable domain DTGVSQNPRHKITKRGQNVTFRCDPISEHNRLYWYRQTLGQGPEFLTYFQNEAQLEKSRLLSDRFSAERPKGSFSTLEIQRTEQGDSAMYLCASSLGSGLGKGEQYFGPGTRLTVT.